This T cell receptor beta chain was identified in a study of Tregs in tolerant kidney transplant recipients. The study, taken as a whole, reports: Biological reproducibility was not directly addressed, but technical replication error appeared minimal. The small number of patients limits these findings pending further validation.

CD4+CD25+CD127- Tregs, CD4+CD25- non-Tregs, CD4 and CD8 cells were sorted. To note about this clone: Its antigen is as yet unknown.

Data came from immunoSEQ multiplex PCR; TCRdb stores just in-frame clones and leaves some out. The sample holds roughly 17,000 clones, 80% to 90% seen once. This CDR3 comprises 16 residues. Germline V CDR1 and CDR2: SQVTM, ANQGSEA. With 3 bases clipped from V and 4 bases from J, the junction kept 10 bases outside the gene matches. The chain recombines TRBV29-1 with TRBJ2-3, with 10 positions matching TRBD2. The TCR was taken from a human donor in good health. Sequenced: Tregs from blood. The CDR3 DNA follows: TGCAGCGTTGAGCCACCACTAGCGGGGTTGGCAGATACGCAGTATTTT. Protein sequence: CSVEPPLAGLADTQYF.